This TCR beta chain originates from a study of CD8+ T cells in alopecia areata. This clone has just a few counts. Its antigen is still unknown. RNA was isolated and reverse transcribed to cDNA, the sequencing template. Repertoires were generated with immunoSEQ multiplex PCR, while TCRdb's copy carries only in-frame clones and drops some. The sample records about 110,000 clones, under 60% being singletons. V was cut by 6 bases and J by 5 bases, with 19 bases left in between. The germline V gene has CDR1 SQVTM and CDR2 ANQGSEA. This CDR3 contains 14 residues. Researchers took lesional scalp punch biopsies and peripheral blood from people who were alopecia areata patients. The study, taken as a whole, reports: Normal scalp showed lower clonality than lesional scalp, especially alopecia totalis/universalis. Mice gave a clearer picture of TCR sharing than patients did, possibly for HLA-related reasons.

The chain combines TRBV29-1 with TRBJ2-5, with D possibly matching TRBD1 (6 bases). Sequencing was carried out using NKG2D-low CD8+ T cells sorted from blood. This clonotype was obtained from a human donor with alopecia areata. The CDR3 spells CSVQEARGQETQYF. The CDR3 bases are TGCAGCGTACAAGAGGCCAGGGGTCAGGAGACCCAGTACTTC.